What follows are 9 T cell receptor beta chains derived from one specimen sequenced in a study of Ad26.COV2.S vaccination and SARS-CoV-2 variants. Treatment of the sample: around 19 received Ad26.COV2.S at low or high dose, single or two shots; about five received placebo; per-sample allocation not given. On day 63 after the first injection, vaccine and placebo recipients gave samples. TCRdb keeps only in-frame clones here, not all; method: immunoSEQ multiplex PCR. Of hundreds of thousands of clones in the sample, about 87% were seen once. The sample was peripheral blood, taken in a trial of Ad26.COV2.S vaccine versus placebo. These receptors all stem from a person between 18 and 59 years old who received the Ad26.COV2.S COVID-19 vaccine or a placebo.

The chain carries TRBV14 and TRBJ2-1, with 9 bases aligning to TRBD2. V lost 4 bases and J lost 6; bases outside the gene matches: 7. Germline V gene data show CDR1 as SGHDN and CDR2 as FVKESK. The CDR3 extends over 15 amino acids. DNA of the CDR3: TGTGCCAGCAGCCCTCAAGCGGGGGGTGGCAATGAGCAGTTCTTC. It translates to CASSPQAGGGNEQFF.

This clone appeared a single time. The J gene is TRBJ1-1, the V gene TRBV9, with D uncertain. The V and J ends lost 7 bases and 2 bases respectively, with 9 bases between them. In germline, CDR1 is SGDLS, CDR2 YYNGEE. The CDR3 is 12 residues long. For the CDR3, the DNA is TGTGCCAGCGGAGGCTTCAACACTGAAGCTTTCTTT. This translates into CASGGFNTEAFF. The full variable domain, its missing parts supplied by reference TRBV9 and TRBJ1-1, is DSGVTQTPKHLITATGQRVTLRCSPRSGDLSVYWYQQSLDQGLQFLIQYYNGEERAKGNILERFSAQQFPDLHSELNLSSLELGDSALYFCASGGFNTEAFFGQGTRLTVV.

The V and J genes are TRBV19 and TRBJ1-6; D gene unclear. This CDR3 spans 13 amino acids. The ends were cut back, 5 bases at V and 7 bases at J, with 9 bases in the middle. Germline values: CDR1 LNHDA, CDR2 SQIVND (reference sequence). Here the CDR3 reads CASSGEGNSPLHF. CDR3 DNA: TGTGCCAGTAGTGGGGAGGGAAATTCACCCCTCCACTTT. Variable domain in full (rest from reference TRBV19 and TRBJ1-6): DGGITQSPKYLFRKEGQNVTLSCEQNLNHDAMYWYRQDPGQGLRLIYYSQIVNDFQKGDIAEGYSVSREKKESFPLTVTSAQKNPTAFYLCASSGEGNSPLHFGNGTRLTVT.

This chain uses TRBV7-8 with TRBJ2-1; 8 nucleotides agree with TRBD1. The CDR3 is 14 residues long. After removal of 5 bases from V and 5 bases from J, the junction contained 5 bases not matched to a gene. CDR1 SGHVS and CDR2 FQNEAQ come from the germline V gene. CDR3 amino acids: CASSAGQDNNEQFF. The DNA for the CDR3 is TGTGCCAGCAGCGCGGGACAGGACAACAATGAGCAGTTCTTC.

Regarding this clone: The junction and the germline gene differ at one end; a read error may be behind it. The V gene is TRBV4-3, the J gene TRBJ2-2, with D unclear. This CDR3 contains 14 residues. Germline loops: CDR1 LGHNA, CDR2 YSLEER. Here the CDR3 DNA reads TGCGCCAGCAGACAAGTCGCGAACACCGGGGAGCTGTTTTTT. Protein sequence: CASRQVANTGELFF.

The chain recombines TRBV20-1 with TRBJ2-1; possible D gene TRBD1, 6 bases. Per the germline V gene, CDR1 is DFQATT and CDR2 is SNEGSKA (reference sequence). Trimming removed 3 bases from V and 3 bases from J, with 15 bases in between. This CDR3 is 15 amino acids long. DNA of the CDR3: TGCAGTGCTAGTACACACAGGGATGGCTACAATGAGCAGTTCTTC. The encoded protein is CSASTHRDGYNEQFF.

The J gene is TRBJ2-1, the V gene TRBV7-3; D is perhaps TRBD2 (6 bases). This CDR3 has 16 amino acids. The germline V gene encodes CDR1 SGHTA and CDR2 FQGTGA. V was clipped by 1 base and J by 5 bases, with 15 bases between them. CDR3: CASSLRSSEGNNEQFF. CDR3 DNA sequence: TGTGCCAGCAGCTTAAGATCTAGCGAGGGAAACAATGAGCAGTTCTTC.

The V call is TRBV3-1 (or the pseudogene TRBV3-2), the J call TRBJ1-1; no clear D. Germline V gene lookup returns CDR1 LGHDT and CDR2 YNNKEL (reference sequence). The CDR3 extends over 15 amino acids. The germline V and J ends were trimmed by 3 bases and 4 bases, with 15 bases remaining between them. The CDR3 reads CASSQELLSGTEAFF. Here the CDR3 DNA reads TGTGCCAGCAGCCAGGAATTGCTCAGTGGCACTGAAGCTTTCTTT.

This sequence joins TRBV5-6 and TRBJ1-1, with D possibly matching TRBD1 (5 bases). The CDR3 is 15 amino acids. V was cut by 4 bases and J by 6 bases, with 19 bases left in between. Looked up from germline, CDR1 is SGHDT and CDR2 is YYEEEE. The DNA for the CDR3 is TGTGCCAGCAGCCCCCATGGGGGGAATTTCGCTGAAGCTTTCTTT. Translated: CASSPHGGNFAEAFF. Drawing the rest from reference TRBV5-6 and TRBJ1-1, the complete variable domain is DAGVTQSPTHLIKTRGQQVTLRCSPKSGHDTVSWYQQALGQGPQFIFQYYEEEERQRGNFPDRFSGHQFPNYSSELNVNALLLGDSALYLCASSPHGGNFAEAFFGQGTRLTVV.